A single TCR beta chain is shown here with its context. The source of the sample is a study of identical twins. TCRdb reprocessed the 5' RACE reads with MiXCR, giving one entry per CDR3 protein. The profile covers around 490,000 distinct CDR3 sequences, with around an eighth appearing a single time and around 0.98% taken by the ten largest. The germline CDR1 and CDR2 sequences are MNHEY and SVGEGT. This CDR3 is built from 13 residues. V was pared by 7 bases and J by 4 bases, with 13 bases between. The sample also formed part of further work on yellow fever vaccine responses in identical twins. Turning to that study: The T cell response to vaccination in identical twins was reportedly partly convergent and partly personalized.

The specimen was CD4+ T cells sorted from blood. This chain joins TRBV6-2 or TRBV6-3 and TRBJ1-2, with a tentative D call TRBD1 (5 bases). The receptor comes from a woman between 18 and 30 years old in good health. The CDR3 bases are TGTGCCAGCAAACTCGCAGGGATCTATGGCTACACCTTC. Its protein product is CASKLAGIYGYTF.